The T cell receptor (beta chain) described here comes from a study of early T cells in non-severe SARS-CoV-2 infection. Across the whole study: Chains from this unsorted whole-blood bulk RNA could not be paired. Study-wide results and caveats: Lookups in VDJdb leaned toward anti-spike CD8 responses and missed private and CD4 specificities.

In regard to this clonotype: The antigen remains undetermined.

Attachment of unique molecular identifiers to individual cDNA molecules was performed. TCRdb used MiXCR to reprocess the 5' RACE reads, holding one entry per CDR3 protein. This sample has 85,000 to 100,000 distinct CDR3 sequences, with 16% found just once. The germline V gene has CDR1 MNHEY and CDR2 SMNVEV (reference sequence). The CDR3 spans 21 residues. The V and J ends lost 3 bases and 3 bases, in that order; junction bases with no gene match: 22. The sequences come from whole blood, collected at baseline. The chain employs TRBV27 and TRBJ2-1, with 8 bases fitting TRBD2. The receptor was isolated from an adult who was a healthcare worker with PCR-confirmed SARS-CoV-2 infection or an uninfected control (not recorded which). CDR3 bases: TGTGCCAGCAGTTTCCTTCGTGGGGCGGGAGGTAAACCCCGCGACTACAATGAGCAGTTCTTC. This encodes CASSFLRGAGGKPRDYNEQFF.